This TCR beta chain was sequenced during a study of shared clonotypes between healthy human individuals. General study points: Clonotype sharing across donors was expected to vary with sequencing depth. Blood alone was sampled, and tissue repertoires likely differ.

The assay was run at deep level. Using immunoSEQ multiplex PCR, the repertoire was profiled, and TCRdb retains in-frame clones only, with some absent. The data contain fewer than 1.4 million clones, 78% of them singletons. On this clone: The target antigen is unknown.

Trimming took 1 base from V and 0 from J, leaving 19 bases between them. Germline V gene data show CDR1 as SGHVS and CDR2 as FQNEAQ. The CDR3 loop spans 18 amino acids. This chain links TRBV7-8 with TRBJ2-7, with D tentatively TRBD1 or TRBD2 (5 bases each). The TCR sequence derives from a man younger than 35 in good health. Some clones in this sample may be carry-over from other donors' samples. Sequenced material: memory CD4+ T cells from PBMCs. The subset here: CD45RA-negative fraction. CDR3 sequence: CASSLDWGSSSNSYEQYF. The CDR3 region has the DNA TGTGCCAGCAGCTTAGACTGGGGGAGTTCTTCTAACTCCTACGAGCAGTACTTC.